This is a list of T cell receptor beta chains from one sample in a study of T cells after yellow fever vaccination. TCRdb fed the 5' RACE reads into MiXCR, producing one record per CDR3 protein. Of just under 600,000 distinct CDR3 sequences in the sample, roughly 13% were seen once. The sequencing used PBMCs, collected on the day of the yellow fever booster vaccination. The receptors shown here come from a man in his thirties or forties who received the YFV17D yellow fever vaccine. Each CDR3 is given with its conserved first and last residue. The order of the fields is CDR3 DNA, CDR3 protein, V gene, D gene, clone size, J gene. A D gene is named only where the DNA matches it firmly. Clone sizes are given selectively: once, few, many, or a class where the clone is expanded.

cdr3_nt: TGCAGCGTTGAGCGTGACACCGGGGAGCTGTTTTTT
cdr3_aa: CSVERDTGELFF
v_call: TRBV29-1
d_call: NA
clone_size: NA
j_call: TRBJ2-2

cdr3_nt: TGTGCCAGCAGCCCTGTAGCGGGGCCTCCCGCGAATGAGCAGTTCTTC
cdr3_aa: CASSPVAGPPANEQFF
v_call: TRBV5-5
d_call: TRBD2
clone_size: few
j_call: TRBJ2-1

cdr3_nt: TGTGCCATCAGTGAGTCGACAGCCAGGGGGCGGGGGCCCCGGGGCGAGCAGTACTTC
cdr3_aa: CAISESTARGRGPRGEQYF
v_call: TRBV10-3
d_call: NA
clone_size: few
j_call: TRBJ2-7

cdr3_nt: TGTGCCACGGAGGGCCAAGGGTATTACACCGGGGAGCTGTTTTTT
cdr3_aa: CATEGQGYYTGELFF
v_call: TRBV7-9
d_call: NA
clone_size: few
j_call: TRBJ2-2

cdr3_nt: TGTGCCAGCTCACTCAGGGACGAAGCTTTCTTT
cdr3_aa: CASSLRDEAFF
v_call: TRBV18
d_call: NA
clone_size: NA
j_call: TRBJ1-1

cdr3_nt: TGTGCCAGCAGACCCGGGTCCCTCAGGGCCGACTTGACCCAAGAGACCCAGTACTTC
cdr3_aa: CASRPGSLRADLTQETQYF
v_call: TRBV27
d_call: NA
clone_size: few
j_call: TRBJ2-5

cdr3_nt: TGCAGTGCTAGAGATCAGGGCAGGAGATACAATGAGCAGTTCTTC
cdr3_aa: CSARDQGRRYNEQFF
v_call: TRBV20-1
d_call: NA
clone_size: NA
j_call: TRBJ2-1

cdr3_nt: TGTGCCAGCAGCTTAATGGGGGCTTCCTACAATGAGCAGTTCTTC
cdr3_aa: CASSLMGASYNEQFF
v_call: TRBV7-3
d_call: NA
clone_size: few
j_call: TRBJ2-1

cdr3_nt: TGTGCCAGCAGCCCCCGGAGGTTTGCGGATGGCTACACCTTC
cdr3_aa: CASSPRRFADGYTF
v_call: TRBV7-2
d_call: NA
clone_size: few
j_call: TRBJ1-2

cdr3_nt: TGTGCCAGCAGCTTTGTTAGCACCGGGGAGCTGTTTTTT
cdr3_aa: CASSFVSTGELFF
v_call: TRBV5-6
d_call: NA
clone_size: NA
j_call: TRBJ2-2

cdr3_nt: TGTGCCAGCGGAGCGGGAGGTAACTTGGAGACCCAGTACTTC
cdr3_aa: CASGAGGNLETQYF
v_call: TRBV27
d_call: TRBD2
clone_size: NA
j_call: TRBJ2-5

cdr3_nt: TGCGCCAGCAGCTGGACAGGGTTCACTGAAGCTTTCTTT
cdr3_aa: CASSWTGFTEAFF
v_call: TRBV5-1
d_call: TRBD1
clone_size: few
j_call: TRBJ1-1

cdr3_nt: TGTGCCAGCAGCTTGGGGGTTCAGCCCCAGCATTTT
cdr3_aa: CASSLGVQPQHF
v_call: TRBV12-3/TRBV12-4
d_call: NA
clone_size: many
j_call: TRBJ1-5

cdr3_nt: TGTGCCAGCAGCAGCCTAGCGGTAGACACCGGGGAGCTGTTTTTT
cdr3_aa: CASSSLAVDTGELFF
v_call: TRBV6-2/TRBV6-3
d_call: TRBD2
clone_size: NA
j_call: TRBJ2-2

cdr3_nt: TGCGCCAGCAGCCAAGGACAGGCTGTTAATTCACCCCTCCACTTT
cdr3_aa: CASSQGQAVNSPLHF
v_call: TRBV4-3
d_call: NA
clone_size: few
j_call: TRBJ1-6

cdr3_nt: TGCGCCAGCAGCCAAGGGGTGGGGCAGAGCACAGATACGCAGTATTTT
cdr3_aa: CASSQGVGQSTDTQYF
v_call: TRBV4-3
d_call: NA
clone_size: NA
j_call: TRBJ2-3

cdr3_nt: TGTGCCACCAGTGGGGACTCAGCTTTTGGCACAGATACGCAGTATTTT
cdr3_aa: CATSGDSAFGTDTQYF
v_call: TRBV24-1
d_call: NA
clone_size: few
j_call: TRBJ2-3

cdr3_nt: TGCAGTGCTAGAGATGATTGGACAGTATTCTACAATGAGCAGTACTTC
cdr3_aa: CSARDDWTVFYNEQYF
v_call: TRBV20-1
d_call: NA
clone_size: NA
j_call: TRBJ2-7

cdr3_nt: TGCAGCGTGAAGCCTCCGAACACTGAAGCTTTCTTT
cdr3_aa: CSVKPPNTEAFF
v_call: TRBV29-1
d_call: NA
clone_size: NA
j_call: TRBJ1-1

cdr3_nt: TGTGCCAGCAGCTTGTTCCAGGTAACCGACGAGCAGTACTTC
cdr3_aa: CASSLFQVTDEQYF
v_call: TRBV5-5
d_call: NA
clone_size: NA
j_call: TRBJ2-7

cdr3_nt: TGCGCCAGCAGCTTTGTTGCGGAGGCCTACAATGAGCAGTTCTTC
cdr3_aa: CASSFVAEAYNEQFF
v_call: TRBV5-1
d_call: NA
clone_size: few
j_call: TRBJ2-1

cdr3_nt: TGTGCCAGCAGTGAAGACGGGCTATCCTACAATGAGCAGTTCTTC
cdr3_aa: CASSEDGLSYNEQFF
v_call: TRBV2
d_call: NA
clone_size: few
j_call: TRBJ2-1

cdr3_nt: TGTGCCAGCAGCTTAGTTTTTTACACTGAAGCTTTCTTT
cdr3_aa: CASSLVFYTEAFF
v_call: TRBV11-2
d_call: NA
clone_size: many
j_call: TRBJ1-1

cdr3_nt: TGCGCCAGCAGCTTGGCAGTGGGGGCGGGGGCCTACGAGCAGTACTTC
cdr3_aa: CASSLAVGAGAYEQYF
v_call: TRBV5-1
d_call: NA
clone_size: few
j_call: TRBJ2-7

cdr3_nt: TGTGCCAGCAGCTTGGCGGGACTAGGCTACGAGCAGTACTTC
cdr3_aa: CASSLAGLGYEQYF
v_call: TRBV7-2
d_call: TRBD2
clone_size: many
j_call: TRBJ2-7

cdr3_nt: TGTGCCAGCAGCTCGGACAGCTATAGCAATCAGCCCCAGCATTTT
cdr3_aa: CASSSDSYSNQPQHF
v_call: TRBV7-8
d_call: NA
clone_size: few
j_call: TRBJ1-5

cdr3_nt: TGTGCCAGCAGGGGACAGCGTTTTACCGGCTACACCTTC
cdr3_aa: CASRGQRFTGYTF
v_call: TRBV12-3/TRBV12-4
d_call: TRBD1
clone_size: many
j_call: TRBJ1-2

cdr3_nt: TGTGCCACCAGTGATTATCCGGGACAGGGCTACAATGAGCAGTTCTTC
cdr3_aa: CATSDYPGQGYNEQFF
v_call: TRBV24-1
d_call: TRBD1
clone_size: NA
j_call: TRBJ2-1